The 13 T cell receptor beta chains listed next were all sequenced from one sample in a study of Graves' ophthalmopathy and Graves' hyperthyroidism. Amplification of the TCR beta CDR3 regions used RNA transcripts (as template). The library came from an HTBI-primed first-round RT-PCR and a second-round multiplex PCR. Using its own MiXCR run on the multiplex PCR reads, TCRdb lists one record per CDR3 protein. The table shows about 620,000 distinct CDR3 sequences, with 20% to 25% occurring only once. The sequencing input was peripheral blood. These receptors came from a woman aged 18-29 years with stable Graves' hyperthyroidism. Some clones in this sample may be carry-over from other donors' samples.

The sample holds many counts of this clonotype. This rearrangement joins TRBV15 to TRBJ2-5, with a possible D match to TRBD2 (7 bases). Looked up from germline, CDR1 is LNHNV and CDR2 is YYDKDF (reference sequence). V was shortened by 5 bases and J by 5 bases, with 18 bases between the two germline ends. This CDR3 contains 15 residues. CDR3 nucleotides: TGTGCCACCAGCTCCAGTGGGGGGGCCGCTGAGACCCAGTACTTC. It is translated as CATSSSGGAAETQYF.

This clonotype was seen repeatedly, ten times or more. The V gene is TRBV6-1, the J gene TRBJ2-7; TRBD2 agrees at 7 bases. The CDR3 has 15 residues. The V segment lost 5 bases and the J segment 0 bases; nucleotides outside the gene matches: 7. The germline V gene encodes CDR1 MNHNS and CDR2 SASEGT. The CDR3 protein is CASSTSGDVSYEQYF. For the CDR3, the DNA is TGTGCCAGCAGTACAAGCGGGGATGTCTCCTACGAGCAGTACTTC.

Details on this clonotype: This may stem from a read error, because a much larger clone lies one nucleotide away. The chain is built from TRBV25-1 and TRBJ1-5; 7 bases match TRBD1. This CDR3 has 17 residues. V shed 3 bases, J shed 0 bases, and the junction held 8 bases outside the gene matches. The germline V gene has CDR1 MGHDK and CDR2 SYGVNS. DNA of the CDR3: TGTGCCAGCAGTGACCCCGGGACAGCGCTTAGCAATCAGCCCCAGCATTTT. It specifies CASSDPGTALSNQPQHF.

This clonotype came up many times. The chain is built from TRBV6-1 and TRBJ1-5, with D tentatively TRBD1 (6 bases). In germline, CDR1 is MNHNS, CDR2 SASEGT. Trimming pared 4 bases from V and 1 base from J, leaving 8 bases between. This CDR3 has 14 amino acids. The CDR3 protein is CASSADSSNQPQHF. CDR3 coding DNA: TGTGCCAGCAGTGCGGACAGCAGCAATCAGCCCCAGCATTTT.

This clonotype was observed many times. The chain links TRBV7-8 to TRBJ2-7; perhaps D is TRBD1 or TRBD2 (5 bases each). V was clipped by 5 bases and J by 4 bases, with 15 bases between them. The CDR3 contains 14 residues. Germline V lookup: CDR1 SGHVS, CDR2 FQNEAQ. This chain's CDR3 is CASSPGTMTYEQYF. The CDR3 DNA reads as TGTGCCAGCAGCCCCGGGACCATGACTTACGAGCAGTACTTC. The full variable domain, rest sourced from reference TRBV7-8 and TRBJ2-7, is GAGVSQSPRYKVAKRGQDVALRCDPISGHVSLFWYQQALGQGPEFLTYFQNEAQLDKSGLPSDRFFAERPEGSVSTLKIQRTQQEDSAVYLCASSPGTMTYEQYFGPGTRLTVT.

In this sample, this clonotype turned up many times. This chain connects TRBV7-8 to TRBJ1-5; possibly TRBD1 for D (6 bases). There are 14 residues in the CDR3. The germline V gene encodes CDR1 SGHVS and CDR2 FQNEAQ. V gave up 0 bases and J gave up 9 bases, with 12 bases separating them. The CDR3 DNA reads TGTGCCAGCAGCTTAGCGGAGGGGGATCGGCCCCAGCATTTT. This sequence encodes CASSLAEGDRPQHF.

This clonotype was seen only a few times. CDR3 amino acids: CATGGRVGNQPQHF. The CDR3, as DNA: TGTGCCACCGGAGGCAGGGTAGGTAATCAGCCCCAGCATTTT. This chain links TRBV28 with TRBJ1-5, with a tentative D call TRBD1 (5 bases). Germline lookup yields CDR1 MDHEN and CDR2 SYDVKM. CDR3 length equals 14 residues. The V end lost 10 bases, the J end lost 4 bases, and 17 bases lay between the germline ends.

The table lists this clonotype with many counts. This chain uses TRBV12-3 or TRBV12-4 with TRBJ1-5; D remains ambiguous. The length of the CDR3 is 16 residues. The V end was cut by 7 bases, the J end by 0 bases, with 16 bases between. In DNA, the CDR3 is TGTGCCAGCACCTTAACCGACGGAAATAGCAATCAGCCCCAGCATTTT. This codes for CASTLTDGNSNQPQHF.

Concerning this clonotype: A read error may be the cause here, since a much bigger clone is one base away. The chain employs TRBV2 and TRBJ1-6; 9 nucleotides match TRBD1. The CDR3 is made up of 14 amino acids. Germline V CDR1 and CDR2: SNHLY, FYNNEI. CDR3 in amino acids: CASSEDRGFSPPHF. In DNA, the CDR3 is TGTGCCAGCAGTGAGGACAGGGGTTTTTCACCCCCCCACTTT.

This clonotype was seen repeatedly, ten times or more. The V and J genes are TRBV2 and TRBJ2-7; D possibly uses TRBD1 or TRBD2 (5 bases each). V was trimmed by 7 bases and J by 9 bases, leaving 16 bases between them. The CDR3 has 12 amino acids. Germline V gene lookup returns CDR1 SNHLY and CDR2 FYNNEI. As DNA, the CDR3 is TGTGCCAGCAAAAGGGATGAGAGGGGGCAGTACTTC. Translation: CASKRDERGQYF.

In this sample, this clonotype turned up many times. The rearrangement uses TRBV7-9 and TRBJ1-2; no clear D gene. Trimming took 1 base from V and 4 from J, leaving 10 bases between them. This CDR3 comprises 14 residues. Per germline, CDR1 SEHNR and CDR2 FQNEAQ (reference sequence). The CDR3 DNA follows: TGTGCCAGCAGCTTAGGCCATCAACTCTATGGCTACACCTTC. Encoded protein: CASSLGHQLYGYTF.

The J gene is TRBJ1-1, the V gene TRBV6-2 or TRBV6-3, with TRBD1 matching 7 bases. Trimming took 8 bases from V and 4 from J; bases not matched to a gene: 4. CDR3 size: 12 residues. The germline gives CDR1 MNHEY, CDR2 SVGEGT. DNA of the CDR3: TGTGCCAGCGGAAGACAGGGCACTGAAGCTTTCTTT. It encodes CASGRQGTEAFF.

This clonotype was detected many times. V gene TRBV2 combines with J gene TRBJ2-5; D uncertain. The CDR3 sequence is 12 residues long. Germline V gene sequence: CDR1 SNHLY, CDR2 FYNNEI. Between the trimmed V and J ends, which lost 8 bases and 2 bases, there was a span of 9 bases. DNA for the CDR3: TGTGCCAGCCAAGGGTGGCAAGAGACCCAGTACTTC. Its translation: CASQGWQETQYF.